Presented here are 2 T cell receptor beta chains from one specimen sequenced in a study of radiotherapy plus CTLA-4 blockade in lung cancer (dated by TCRdb to the late 2010s). The library was generated by the immunoSEQ multiplex PCR assay. TCRdb mirrors the immuneACCESS table, restricted to in-frame sequences. Some clones are absent from its copies; in checked studies, under half trace to an unresolved V gene, and the reason for the others is unknown. Within this sample are 75,000 to 95,000 clones, with 60% to 80% of them counted one time only. The ten biggest clones cover more than 13% of the sample. The sequencing here drew on peripheral blood, taken from a patient treated with radiotherapy plus ipilimumab. Source of these receptors: a human donor with non-small cell lung cancer that progressed on radiotherapy plus ipilimumab.

The V and J genes are TRBV10-2 and TRBJ2-7; D is unresolved. Per germline, CDR1 WSHSY and CDR2 SAAADI. CDR3 length equals 13 residues. V dropped 3 bases and J dropped 0 bases, with 6 bases sitting between them. The CDR3 DNA is TGCGCCAGCAGTGATGGGTCCTCCTACGAGCAGTACTTC. Translating gives CASSDGSSYEQYF.

The rearrangement links TRBV5-4 to TRBJ2-7; D ambiguous. CDR3 length: 14 residues. CDR1 is SGHNT, CDR2 YYREEE, per germline (reference sequence). V lost 3 bases to trimming and J lost 2 bases, with 12 bases between them. Here the CDR3 reads CASSYYTETYEQYF. DNA of the CDR3: TGTGCCAGCAGCTATTACACCGAAACCTACGAGCAGTACTTC.